This T cell receptor (beta chain) was recovered during a study of response to subunit inactivated influenza vaccine. CDR1 is SQVTM and CDR2 is ANQGSEA in the germline V gene. The CDR3 sequence is 12 residues long. After removal of 6 bases from V and 9 bases from J, the junction contained 7 bases not matched to a gene. One entry per CDR3 protein results from TCRdb running MiXCR on the RT-PCR reads. This table holds over 150,000 distinct CDR3 sequences, about 10% found once. The source material was non-naive T cells sorted from PBMCs, sampled on the day of vaccination. The clonotype originates from a man in his forties or fifties who received an inactivated influenza vaccine. The genes are TRBV29-1 and TRBJ2-1, with TRBD2 identical over 8 bases. DNA for the CDR3: TGCAGCGTCCCGGGGGGGCCTTCTGAGCAGTTCTTC. Residues: CSVPGGPSEQFF.